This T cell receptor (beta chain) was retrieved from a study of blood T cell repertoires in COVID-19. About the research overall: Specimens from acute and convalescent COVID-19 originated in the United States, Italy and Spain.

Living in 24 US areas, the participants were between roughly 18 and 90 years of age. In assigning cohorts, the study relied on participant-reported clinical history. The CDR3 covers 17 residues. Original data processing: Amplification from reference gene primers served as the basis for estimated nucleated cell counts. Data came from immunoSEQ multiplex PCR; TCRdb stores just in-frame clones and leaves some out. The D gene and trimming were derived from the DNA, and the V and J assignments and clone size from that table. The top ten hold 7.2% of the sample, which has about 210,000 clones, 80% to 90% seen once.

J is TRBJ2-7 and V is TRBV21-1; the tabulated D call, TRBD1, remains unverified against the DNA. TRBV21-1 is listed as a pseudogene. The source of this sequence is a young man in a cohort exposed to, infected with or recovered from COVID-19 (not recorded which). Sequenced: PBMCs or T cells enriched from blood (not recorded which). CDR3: CASSIGAGTGFSDEQYF. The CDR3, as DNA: TGTGCCAGCAGCATTGGTGCCGGGACAGGGTTTTCGGACGAGCAGTACTTC.